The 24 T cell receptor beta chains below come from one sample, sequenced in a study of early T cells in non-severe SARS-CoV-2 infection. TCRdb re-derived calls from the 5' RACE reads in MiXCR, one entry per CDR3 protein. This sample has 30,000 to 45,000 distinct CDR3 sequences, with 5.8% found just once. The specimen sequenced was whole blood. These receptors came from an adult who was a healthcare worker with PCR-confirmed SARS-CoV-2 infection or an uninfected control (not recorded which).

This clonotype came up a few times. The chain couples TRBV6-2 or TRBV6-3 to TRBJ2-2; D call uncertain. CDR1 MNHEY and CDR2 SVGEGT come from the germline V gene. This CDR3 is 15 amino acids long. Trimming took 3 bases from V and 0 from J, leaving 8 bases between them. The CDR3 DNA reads TGTGCCAGCAGTTATGGGTTTACGAACACCGGGGAGCTGTTTTTT. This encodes CASSYGFTNTGELFF.

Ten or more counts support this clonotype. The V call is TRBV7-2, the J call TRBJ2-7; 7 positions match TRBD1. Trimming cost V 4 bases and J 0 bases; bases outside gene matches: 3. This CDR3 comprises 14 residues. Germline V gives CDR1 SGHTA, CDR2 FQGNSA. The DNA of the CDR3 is TGTGCCAGCAGCTACAGGGGCCGCTCCTACGAGCAGTACTTC. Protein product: CASSYRGRSYEQYF.

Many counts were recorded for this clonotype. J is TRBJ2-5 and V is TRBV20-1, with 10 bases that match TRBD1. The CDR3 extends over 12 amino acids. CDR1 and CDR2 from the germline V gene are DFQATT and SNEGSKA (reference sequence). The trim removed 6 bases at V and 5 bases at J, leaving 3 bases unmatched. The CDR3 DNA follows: TGCAGTGCGGGGGACAGGGGCGAGACCCAGTACTTC. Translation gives CSAGDRGETQYF.

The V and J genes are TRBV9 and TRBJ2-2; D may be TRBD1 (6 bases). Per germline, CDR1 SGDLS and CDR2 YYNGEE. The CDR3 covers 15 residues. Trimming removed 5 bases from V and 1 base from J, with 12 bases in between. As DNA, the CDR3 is TGTGCCAGCAGTCACGGACAGCTGAACACCGGGGAGCTGTTTTTT. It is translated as CASSHGQLNTGELFF.

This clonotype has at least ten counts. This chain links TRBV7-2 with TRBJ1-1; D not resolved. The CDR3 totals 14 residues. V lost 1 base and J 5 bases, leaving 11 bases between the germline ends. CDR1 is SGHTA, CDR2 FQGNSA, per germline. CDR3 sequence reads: CASSLVGSWTEAFF. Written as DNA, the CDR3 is TGTGCCAGCAGCTTAGTCGGGAGCTGGACTGAAGCTTTCTTT.

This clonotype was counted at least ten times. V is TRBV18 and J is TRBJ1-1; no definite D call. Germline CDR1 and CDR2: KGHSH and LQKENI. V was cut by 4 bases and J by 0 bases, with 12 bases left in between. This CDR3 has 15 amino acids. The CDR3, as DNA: TGTGCCAGCTCACTAAGCGTAAACATGAACACTGAAGCTTTCTTT. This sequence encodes CASSLSVNMNTEAFF. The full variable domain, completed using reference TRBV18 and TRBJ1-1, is NAGVMQNPRHLVRRRGQEARLRCSPMKGHSHVYWYRQLPEEGLKFMVYLQKENIIDESGMPKERFSAEFPKEGPSILRIQQVVRGDSAAYFCASSLSVNMNTEAFFGQGTRLTVV.

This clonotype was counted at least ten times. CDR3: CASSLGRVYEQYF. The CDR3, as DNA: TGCGCCAGCAGCTTGGGTCGGGTCTACGAGCAGTACTTC. This sequence joins TRBV5-1 and TRBJ2-7; D is undetermined. V was clipped by 0 bases and J by 3 bases, with 7 bases between them. Germline CDR1 and CDR2: SGHRS and YFSETQ. The CDR3 runs 13 residues.

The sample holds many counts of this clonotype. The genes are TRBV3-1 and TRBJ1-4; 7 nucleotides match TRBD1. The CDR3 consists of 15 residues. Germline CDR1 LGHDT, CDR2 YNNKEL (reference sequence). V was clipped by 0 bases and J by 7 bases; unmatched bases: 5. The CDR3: CASSQDIRGGEKLFF. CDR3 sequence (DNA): TGTGCCAGCAGCCAAGATATCAGGGGGGGTGAAAAACTGTTTTTT.

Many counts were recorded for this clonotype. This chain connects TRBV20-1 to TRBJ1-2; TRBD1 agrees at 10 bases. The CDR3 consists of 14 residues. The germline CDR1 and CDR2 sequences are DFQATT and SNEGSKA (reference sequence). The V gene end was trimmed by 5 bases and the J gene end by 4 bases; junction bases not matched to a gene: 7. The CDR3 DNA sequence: TGCAGTGCTGGCGACAGGGGGCGCGGCTATGGCTACACCTTC. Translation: CSAGDRGRGYGYTF.

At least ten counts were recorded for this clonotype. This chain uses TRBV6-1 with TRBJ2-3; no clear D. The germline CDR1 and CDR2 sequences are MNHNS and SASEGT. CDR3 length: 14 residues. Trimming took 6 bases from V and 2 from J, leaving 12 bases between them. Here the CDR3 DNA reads TGTGCCAGCAGAGCCGGGCCCACCACAGATACGCAGTATTTT. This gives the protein CASRAGPTTDTQYF.

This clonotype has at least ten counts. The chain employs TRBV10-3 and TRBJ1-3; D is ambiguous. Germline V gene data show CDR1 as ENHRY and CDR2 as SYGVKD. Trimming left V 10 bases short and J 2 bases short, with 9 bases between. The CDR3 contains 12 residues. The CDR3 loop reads CATREPGNTIYF. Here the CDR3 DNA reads TGTGCCACGAGGGAGCCTGGAAACACCATATATTTT.

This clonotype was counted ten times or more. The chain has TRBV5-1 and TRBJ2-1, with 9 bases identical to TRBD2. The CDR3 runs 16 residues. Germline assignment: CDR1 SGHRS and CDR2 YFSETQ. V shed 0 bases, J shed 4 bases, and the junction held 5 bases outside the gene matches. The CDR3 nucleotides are TGCGCCAGCAGCTTGGATACAGCGGGAGGTTACAATGAGCAGTTCTTC. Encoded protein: CASSLDTAGGYNEQFF.

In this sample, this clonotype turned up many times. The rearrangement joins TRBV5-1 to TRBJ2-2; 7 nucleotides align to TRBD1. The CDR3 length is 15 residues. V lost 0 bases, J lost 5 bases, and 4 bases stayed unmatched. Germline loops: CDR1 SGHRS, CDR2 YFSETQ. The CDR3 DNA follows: TGCGCCAGCAGCTTGGTCAAGGGGGCAACCGGGGAGCTGTTTTTT. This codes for CASSLVKGATGELFF. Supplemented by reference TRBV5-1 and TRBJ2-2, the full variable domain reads KAGVTQTPRYLIKTRGQQVTLSCSPISGHRSVSWYQQTPGQGLQFLFEYFSETQRNKGNFPGRFSGRQFSNSRSEMNVSTLELGDSALYLCASSLVKGATGELFFGEGSRLTVL.

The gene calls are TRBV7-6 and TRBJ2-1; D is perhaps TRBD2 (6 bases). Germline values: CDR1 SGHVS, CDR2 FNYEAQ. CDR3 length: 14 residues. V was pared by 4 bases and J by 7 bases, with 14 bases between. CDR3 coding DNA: TGTGCCAGCAGCTATGGGACTTATCTTAATGAGCAGTTCTTC. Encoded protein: CASSYGTYLNEQFF.

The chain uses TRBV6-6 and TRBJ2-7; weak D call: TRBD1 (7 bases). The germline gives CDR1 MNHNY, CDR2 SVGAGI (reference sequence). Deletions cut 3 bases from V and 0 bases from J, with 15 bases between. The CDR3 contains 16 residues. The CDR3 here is CASSYLGRGASYEQYF. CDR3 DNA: TGTGCCAGCAGTTATCTGGGCAGGGGGGCCTCCTACGAGCAGTACTTC.

CDR3 DNA sequence: TGTGCCAGTAGTAACCCTAACACCGGGGAGCTGTTTTTT. It is translated as CASSNPNTGELFF. This sequence joins TRBV19 and TRBJ2-2, with no clear D. CDR1 is LNHDA and CDR2 is SQIVND in the germline V gene (reference sequence). The ends were cut back, 4 bases at V and 2 bases at J, with 5 bases in the middle. The CDR3 extends over 13 amino acids.

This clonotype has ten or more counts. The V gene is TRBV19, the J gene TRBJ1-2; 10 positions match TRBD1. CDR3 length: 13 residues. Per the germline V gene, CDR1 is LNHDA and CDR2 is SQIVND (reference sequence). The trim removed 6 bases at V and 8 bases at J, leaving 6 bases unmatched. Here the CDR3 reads CASSTTGGDGYTF. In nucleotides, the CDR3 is TGTGCCAGTAGCACGACAGGGGGCGACGGCTACACCTTC.

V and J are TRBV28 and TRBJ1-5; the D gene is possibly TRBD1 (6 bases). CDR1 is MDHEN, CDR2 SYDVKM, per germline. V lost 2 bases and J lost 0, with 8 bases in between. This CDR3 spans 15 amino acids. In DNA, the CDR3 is TGTGCCAGCAGTTTAGGGACAAGTAGCAATCAGCCCCAGCATTTT. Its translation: CASSLGTSSNQPQHF.

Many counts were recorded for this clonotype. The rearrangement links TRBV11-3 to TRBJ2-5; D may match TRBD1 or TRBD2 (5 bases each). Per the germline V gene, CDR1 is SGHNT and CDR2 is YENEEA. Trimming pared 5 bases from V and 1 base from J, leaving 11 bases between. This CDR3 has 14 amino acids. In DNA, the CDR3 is TGTGCCAGCAGCCCCGGGACCCTCCAAGAGACCCAGTACTTC. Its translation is CASSPGTLQETQYF.

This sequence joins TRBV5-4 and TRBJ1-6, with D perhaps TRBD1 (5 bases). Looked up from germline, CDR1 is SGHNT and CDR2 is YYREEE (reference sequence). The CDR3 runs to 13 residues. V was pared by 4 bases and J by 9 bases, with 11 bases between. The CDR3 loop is CASSTFGGSPLHF. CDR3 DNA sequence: TGTGCCAGCAGCACGTTCGGGGGTTCACCCCTCCACTTT.

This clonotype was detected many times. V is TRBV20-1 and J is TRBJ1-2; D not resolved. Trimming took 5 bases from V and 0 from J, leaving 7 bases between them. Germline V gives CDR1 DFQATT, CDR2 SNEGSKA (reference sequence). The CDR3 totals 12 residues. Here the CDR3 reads CSARLSNYGYTF. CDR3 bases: TGCAGTGCTCGTCTCTCTAACTATGGCTACACCTTC.

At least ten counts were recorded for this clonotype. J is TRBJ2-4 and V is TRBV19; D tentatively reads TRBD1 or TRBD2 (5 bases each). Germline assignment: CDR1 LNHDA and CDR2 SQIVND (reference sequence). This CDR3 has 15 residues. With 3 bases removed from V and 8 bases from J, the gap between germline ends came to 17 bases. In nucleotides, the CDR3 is TGTGCCAGTAGTATTAGCACCGGGGCCCTACACATTCAGTACTTC. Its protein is CASSISTGALHIQYF.

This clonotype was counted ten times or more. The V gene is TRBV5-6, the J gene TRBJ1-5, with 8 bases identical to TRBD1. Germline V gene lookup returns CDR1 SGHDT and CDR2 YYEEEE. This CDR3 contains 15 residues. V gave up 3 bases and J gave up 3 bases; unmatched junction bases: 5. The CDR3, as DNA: TGTGCCAGCAGCTACGGGACAGGACACAATCAGCCCCAGCATTTT. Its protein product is CASSYGTGHNQPQHF. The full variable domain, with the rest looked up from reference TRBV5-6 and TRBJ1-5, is DAGVTQSPTHLIKTRGQQVTLRCSPKSGHDTVSWYQQALGQGPQFIFQYYEEEERQRGNFPDRFSGHQFPNYSSELNVNALLLGDSALYLCASSYGTGHNQPQHFGDGTRLSIL.

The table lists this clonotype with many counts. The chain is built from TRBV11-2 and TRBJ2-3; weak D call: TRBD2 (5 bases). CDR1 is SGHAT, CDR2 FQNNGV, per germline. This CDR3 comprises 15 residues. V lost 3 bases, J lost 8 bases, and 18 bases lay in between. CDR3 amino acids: CASSLEGRGLGTQYF. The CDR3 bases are TGTGCCAGCAGCTTGGAAGGACGAGGGTTGGGTACGCAGTATTTT.